These 28 T cell receptor beta chains were all obtained from the same sample, sequenced in a study of PD-L1 blockade in urothelial cancer. This table comes from immunoSEQ multiplex PCR, and its TCRdb copy is limited to in-frame clones, with some not included. Here the sample spans 70,000 or so clones, around 90% being singletons. Sample: PBMCs, taken around atezolizumab (anti-PD-L1) treatment. Receptors were obtained from a man aged 55 to 70 with urothelial cancer.

The V gene is TRBV2, the J gene TRBJ1-2, with 9 bases aligning to TRBD1. Germline values: CDR1 SNHLY, CDR2 FYNNEI. This CDR3 is built from 14 residues. The V gene end was trimmed by 6 bases and the J gene end by 6 bases; junction bases not matched to a gene: 8. DNA for the CDR3: TGTGCCAGCAGGCTCTCTGGGACAGGGAATGGCTACACCTTC. This gives the protein CASRLSGTGNGYTF.

The chain uses TRBV10-3 and TRBJ2-3; TRBD2 matches at 8 bases. Germline values: CDR1 ENHRY, CDR2 SYGVKD. The CDR3 has 14 amino acids. V shed 6 bases and J 5 bases; nucleotides not matched to a gene: 7. DNA of the CDR3: TGTGCCATCAGCCCCACTAGCGGTAGAGATACGCAGTATTTT. Its protein product is CAISPTSGRDTQYF.

The table lists this clone with a few counts. The J gene is TRBJ2-7, the V gene TRBV6-1; 9 bases line up with TRBD2. The germline V gene encodes CDR1 MNHNS and CDR2 SASEGT. J was trimmed by 2 bases and V by 1 base; bases with no gene match: 3. The CDR3 length is 15 residues. CDR3 sequence: CASSEGLADTYEQYF. CDR3 DNA sequence: TGTGCCAGCAGTGAAGGACTAGCGGACACCTACGAGCAGTACTTC.

The chain carries TRBV27 and TRBJ1-2; 10 nucleotides match TRBD1. The germline V gene has CDR1 MNHEY and CDR2 SMNVEV (reference sequence). Germline trimming cut 2 bases from V and 1 base from J; bases unmatched to any gene: 7. CDR3 size: 17 residues. CDR3 sequence: CASSLLMTGGLNYGYTF. CDR3 bases: TGTGCCAGCAGTTTACTAATGACAGGGGGCCTTAACTATGGCTACACCTTC.

This clone was counted only a few times. The chain recombines TRBV28 with TRBJ1-3; 7 nucleotides line up with TRBD1. The J segment lost 2 bases and the V segment lost 6 bases, leaving 4 bases of the junction unmatched. CDR3 length: 14 amino acids. CDR1 is MDHEN, CDR2 SYDVKM, per germline. CDR3 protein: CASSRGQPGNTIYF. Written as DNA, the CDR3 is TGTGCCAGCAGCCGGGGACAGCCTGGAAACACCATATATTTT.

This sequence joins TRBV7-2 and TRBJ2-4; 12 bases are shared with TRBD2. CDR3 size: 17 residues. Germline lookup yields CDR1 SGHTA and CDR2 FQGNSA. V lost 1 base to trimming and J lost 11 bases; unmatched junction nucleotides: 12. The DNA of the CDR3 is TGTGCCAGCAGCTTAGTGGCTGGTCTAGCGGGGGGGCCCCTTCAGTACTTC. It translates to CASSLVAGLAGGPLQYF. Full variable domain (missing parts from reference TRBV7-2 and TRBJ2-4): GAGVSQSPSNKVTEKGKDVELRCDPISGHTALYWYRQSLGQGLEFLIYFQGNSAPDKSGLPSDRFSAERTGGSVSTLTIQRTQQEDSAVYLCASSLVAGLAGGPLQYFGAGTRLSVL.

The chain has TRBV2 and TRBJ2-1; 12 bases map to TRBD2. Germline assignment: CDR1 SNHLY and CDR2 FYNNEI. V lost 6 bases and J lost 5; bases outside the gene matches: 20. The CDR3 is made up of 20 amino acids. This chain's CDR3 is CASRSRGGTSGSGGHNEQFF. CDR3 nucleotides: TGTGCCAGCAGATCCCGGGGAGGGACTAGCGGGTCGGGGGGGCACAATGAGCAGTTCTTC.

The chain has TRBV5-1 and TRBJ2-3; 10 nucleotides align to TRBD2. Germline V gene data show CDR1 as SGHRS and CDR2 as YFSETQ. V was clipped by 5 bases and J by 2 bases; unmatched bases: 8. The CDR3 runs 16 residues. The CDR3 DNA is TGCGCCAGCAGTCGGACTAGCGGTAAGGACACAGATACGCAGTATTTT. Its translation: CASSRTSGKDTDTQYF.

This rearrangement joins TRBV5-1 to TRBJ1-2; D gene unclear. V was trimmed by 4 bases and J by 2 bases, leaving 12 bases between them. The length of the CDR3 is 14 residues. The germline V gene encodes CDR1 SGHRS and CDR2 YFSETQ. The CDR3 region is CASSPLAGNYGYTF. The CDR3 nucleotides read TGCGCCAGCAGCCCCCTGGCAGGCAACTATGGCTACACCTTC.

The rearrangement joins TRBV5-1 to TRBJ2-1, with D perhaps matching TRBD1 (6 bases). This CDR3 comprises 17 residues. The germline gives CDR1 SGHRS, CDR2 YFSETQ. Trimming stripped 0 bases from V and 0 bases from J, with 13 bases between. The DNA of the CDR3 is TGCGCCAGCAGCTTGGTCCCCCAGGGGACCTCCTACAATGAGCAGTTCTTC. As protein: CASSLVPQGTSYNEQFF.

V usage is TRBV5-6 and J usage is TRBJ1-2; tentatively, D is TRBD1 (5 bases). Germline V CDR1 and CDR2: SGHDT, YYEEEE. V shed 6 bases and J shed 4 bases, with 16 bases lying between them. The CDR3 covers 14 residues. The CDR3 sequence: CASITGHRPYGYTF. CDR3 bases: TGTGCCAGCATCACAGGACATCGCCCCTATGGCTACACCTTC.

The V call is TRBV12-5, the J call TRBJ1-5; D is unclear. Germline V gene sequence: CDR1 LGHNT, CDR2 FRNRAP. This CDR3 is 15 amino acids long. Trimming removed 6 bases from V and 0 bases from J, with 12 bases in between. The DNA for the CDR3 is TGTGCTAGTGGCCTCGACATCATTAGCAATCAGCCCCAGCATTTT. Its protein is CASGLDIISNQPQHF.

The chain uses TRBV6-1 and TRBJ1-4; D is possibly TRBD1 (5 bases). CDR3 length: 17 residues. V lost 2 bases and J lost 7, with 20 bases in between. Germline CDR1 MNHNS, CDR2 SASEGT. This CDR3 reads CASSERLGAGKGEKLFF. The CDR3, as DNA: TGTGCCAGCAGTGAAAGGCTTGGGGCAGGGAAGGGTGAAAAACTGTTTTTT.

V and J are TRBV27 and TRBJ1-1; D is ambiguous. The V gene's germline CDR1 is MNHEY and CDR2 SMNVEV (reference sequence). The CDR3 has 13 amino acids. Trimming removed 2 bases from V and 2 bases from J, with 6 bases in between. The CDR3 loop is CASSLRTNTEAFF. The CDR3 region has the DNA TGTGCCAGCAGTTTAAGAACAAACACTGAAGCTTTCTTT.

The CDR3, as DNA: TGTGCCAGTAGTCCCCGACAGGGGGCCTACGAGCAGTACTTC. This sequence encodes CASSPRQGAYEQYF. The genes are TRBV19 and TRBJ2-7, with TRBD1 matching 9 bases. Germline-derived CDR1 and CDR2 are LNHDA and SQIVND (reference sequence). V dropped 5 bases and J dropped 2; count of bases not matched to a gene: 4. The CDR3 has 14 residues.

J is TRBJ2-5 and V is TRBV5-1, with D maybe TRBD2 (7 bases). The germline CDR1 and CDR2 sequences are SGHRS and YFSETQ. Trimming shortened V by 6 bases and J by 1 base, and 13 bases separated the two germline ends. There are 14 residues in the CDR3. In DNA form, the CDR3 reads TGCGCCAGCATGGGTGCGGGGGCCCAAGAGACCCAGTACTTC. It is translated as CASMGAGAQETQYF.

The chain couples TRBV27 to TRBJ2-1, with 12 bases that match TRBD2. After removal of 6 bases from V and 5 bases from J, the junction contained 2 bases not matched to a gene. The CDR3 spans 14 residues. Looked up from germline, CDR1 is MNHEY and CDR2 is SMNVEV (reference sequence). CDR3 sequence: CASRGLAGNNEQFF. The CDR3 coding sequence is TGTGCCAGCAGAGGACTAGCGGGGAACAATGAGCAGTTCTTC.

The rearrangement joins TRBV7-9 to TRBJ1-1, with 8 nucleotides matching TRBD1. This CDR3 contains 14 residues. The V gene's germline CDR1 is SEHNR and CDR2 FQNEAQ (reference sequence). Trimming cost V 6 bases and J 8 bases; bases outside gene matches: 11. Here the CDR3 reads CASRLTGAAVEAFF. In DNA form, the CDR3 reads TGTGCCAGCAGGTTGACAGGGGCGGCCGTGGAAGCTTTCTTT.

This chain uses TRBV18 with TRBJ2-2; 11 positions agree with TRBD1. From germline, CDR1 is KGHSH and CDR2 LQKENI. The CDR3 is made up of 18 amino acids. The V and J ends lost 2 bases and 3 bases, in that order; junction bases with no gene match: 8. CDR3 in DNA: TGTGCCAGCTCACCAGCCCTGGGACAGGGGGAATACACCGGGGAGCTGTTTTTT. This translates into CASSPALGQGEYTGELFF. The whole variable domain, filled in from reference TRBV18 and TRBJ2-2, reads NAGVMQNPRHLVRRRGQEARLRCSPMKGHSHVYWYRQLPEEGLKFMVYLQKENIIDESGMPKERFSAEFPKEGPSILRIQQVVRGDSAAYFCASSPALGQGEYTGELFFGEGSRLTVL.

This chain uses TRBV29-1 with TRBJ1-1, with D perhaps matching TRBD1 (6 bases). The CDR3 spans 13 residues. Germline V CDR1 and CDR2: SQVTM, ANQGSEA. Trimming shortened V by 6 bases and J by 5 bases, and 16 bases separated the two germline ends. The CDR3 loop is CSVNRDVGTEAFF. The CDR3 DNA is TGCAGCGTCAACAGGGATGTAGGGACTGAAGCTTTCTTT.

V is TRBV6-1 and J is TRBJ2-3, with a weak D call TRBD2 (5 bases). The V gene lost 6 bases and the J gene lost 5 bases, with 18 bases spanning the gap. The CDR3 has 15 residues. CDR1 is MNHNS and CDR2 is SASEGT in the germline V gene. CDR3 nucleotides: TGTGCCAGCAGGGGAGTGGGTAATTATCAAGATACGCAGTATTTT. It encodes CASRGVGNYQDTQYF.

The chain joins TRBV21-1 to TRBJ2-5; the D segment call TRBD2 is taken from the table without a DNA check. TRBV21-1 is classified as a pseudogene. CDR3 length equals 15 residues. In DNA, the CDR3 is TGTGCCAGCAGCAAAACAGCGGAGATCCAAGAGACCCAGTACTTC. This gives the protein CASSKTAEIQETQYF.

The chain has TRBV5-6 and TRBJ2-1; tentatively, D is TRBD2 (5 bases). The length of the CDR3 is 13 residues. Per the germline V gene, CDR1 is SGHDT and CDR2 is YYEEEE. Trimming cost V 1 base and J 7 bases, with 9 bases left between them. The CDR3 region is CASSLTPGNEQFF. CDR3 nucleotides: TGTGCCAGCAGCTTGACCCCGGGAAATGAGCAGTTCTTC.

CDR3 coding DNA: TGTGCCACCAGTGGTTGGGAGTCCTACGAGCAGTACTTC. This gives the protein CATSGWESYEQYF. The rearrangement links TRBV15 to TRBJ2-7; maybe TRBD2 (5 bases). This CDR3 is 13 amino acids long. V was trimmed by 6 bases and J by 1 base, leaving 10 bases between them. Germline lookup yields CDR1 LNHNV and CDR2 YYDKDF (reference sequence). Supplemented by reference TRBV15 and TRBJ2-7, the full variable domain reads DAMVIQNPRYQVTQFGKPVTLSCSQTLNHNVMYWYQQKSSQAPKLLFHYYDKDFNNEADTPDNFQSRRPNTSFCFLDIRSPGLGDTAMYLCATSGWESYEQYFGPGTRLTVT.

The genes are TRBV7-9 and TRBJ1-1; 9 positions match TRBD1. The J segment lost 3 bases and the V segment lost 3 bases, leaving 5 bases of the junction unmatched. Germline assignment: CDR1 SEHNR and CDR2 FQNEAQ (reference sequence). There are 15 residues in the CDR3. CDR3 nucleotide sequence: TGTGCCAGCAGCTTGAGACAGGGGGTGGACACTGAAGCTTTCTTT. Protein sequence: CASSLRQGVDTEAFF.

The J gene is TRBJ2-3, the V gene TRBV21-1; TRBD1 is the table's D call, not checked against the DNA. TRBV21-1 is a pseudogene. CDR3 size: 16 residues. This CDR3 is CASTKHYISFTDTQYF. CDR3 DNA sequence: TGTGCCAGCACCAAGCATTACATCTCGTTCACAGATACGCAGTATTTT.

This chain joins TRBV19 and TRBJ1-2; 7 positions agree with TRBD1. The V gene's germline CDR1 is LNHDA and CDR2 SQIVND (reference sequence). J was trimmed by 5 bases and V by 0 bases; bases with no gene match: 6. The CDR3 runs to 15 residues. The DNA for the CDR3 is TGTGCCAGTAGTATAGAGTCGGGACAGCGATATGGCTACACCTTC. Amino acid sequence: CASSIESGQRYGYTF.

The V and J genes are TRBV19 and TRBJ1-2, with TRBD1 identical over 7 bases. Germline values: CDR1 LNHDA, CDR2 SQIVND (reference sequence). The CDR3 loop spans 13 amino acids. V dropped 2 bases and J dropped 8; count of bases not matched to a gene: 5. The chain's CDR3 is CASSITGAEGYTF. The CDR3 nucleotides are TGTGCCAGTAGTATAACAGGGGCGGAGGGCTACACCTTC.